Following are 17 T cell receptor beta chains from one sample sequenced in a study of shared clonotypes between healthy human individuals. TCRdb keeps only in-frame clones here, not all; method: immunoSEQ multiplex PCR. The top ten hold 0.3% to 0.4% of the sample, which has a few million clones, approximately 90% seen once. Sequences were obtained from naive CD4+ T cells from PBMCs. Subset given: CD45RA+ positively selected. These receptors came from a man in his late teens or twenties in good health. Some clones in this sample may be carry-over from other donors' samples.

This clone was seen only once. Here the CDR3 reads CASKGVLANEKLFF. The CDR3 coding sequence is TGTGCCAGCAAGGGGGTTTTGGCTAATGAAAAACTGTTTTTT. V gene TRBV27 combines with J gene TRBJ1-4; TRBD1 is a possible D gene (6 bases). Trimming shortened V by 7 bases and J by 3 bases, and 12 bases separated the two germline ends. CDR1 MNHEY and CDR2 SMNVEV come from the germline V gene (reference sequence). The length of the CDR3 is 14 residues.

This chain links TRBV14 with TRBJ2-3; D unresolved. V lost 2 bases and J lost 7, with 4 bases in between. Germline V gives CDR1 SGHDN, CDR2 FVKESK. This CDR3 contains 11 residues. The CDR3, as DNA: TGTGCCAGCAGCCAACTGTATACGCAGTATTTT. Amino acids: CASSQLYTQYF. The full variable domain, completed using reference TRBV14 and TRBJ2-3, is EAGVTQFPSHSVIEKGQTVTLRCDPISGHDNLYWYRRVMGKEIKFLLHFVKESKQDESGMPNNRFLAERTGGTYSTLKVQPAELEDSGVYFCASSQLYTQYFGPGTRLTVL.

The CDR3 coding sequence is TGTGCCAGCAGCTTACCCCAGCGGGAGGGGGAGACCCAGTACTTC. Amino acids: CASSLPQREGETQYF. This chain connects TRBV7-2 to TRBJ2-5, with TRBD2 matching over 10 bases. Trimming at V came to 2 bases and at J to 5 bases, leaving 5 bases not matched to a gene. Germline CDR1 reads SGHTA; CDR2 reads FQGNSA. The CDR3 contains 15 residues.

V usage is TRBV2 and J usage is TRBJ2-1, with TRBD2 matching over 10 bases. Germline CDR1 and CDR2: SNHLY and FYNNEI. Germline trimming cut 3 bases from V and 6 bases from J; bases unmatched to any gene: 17. This CDR3 contains 19 residues. CDR3 sequence reads: CASSDYARSSGSGGNEQFF. In DNA form, the CDR3 reads TGTGCCAGCAGTGATTATGCCCGGTCTAGCGGGAGTGGGGGCAATGAGCAGTTCTTC.

The chain recombines TRBV9 with TRBJ2-2; D call uncertain. Trimming removed 1 base from V and 6 bases from J, with 10 bases in between. Germline CDR1 is SGDLS and CDR2 is YYNGEE. The CDR3 spans 14 residues. CDR3: CASSVTAFAGELFF. CDR3 in DNA: TGTGCCAGCAGCGTAACAGCTTTCGCCGGGGAGCTGTTTTTT.

This sequence joins TRBV6-5 and TRBJ2-7; possible D gene TRBD2, 5 bases. The CDR3 loop spans 15 amino acids. The germline gives CDR1 MNHEY, CDR2 SVGAGI. V shed 6 bases and J shed 2 bases, with 17 bases lying between them. CDR3 coding DNA: TGTGCCAGCAGAAAGGGCCCCTTGAGGGCCTACGAGCAGTACTTC. Protein: CASRKGPLRAYEQYF.

This sequence joins TRBV29-1 and TRBJ2-1; D is undetermined. Trimming removed 3 bases at V and 1 base at J, with 10 bases between. The CDR3 is 14 residues long. Germline V gene lookup returns CDR1 SQVTM and CDR2 ANQGSEA. CDR3 in DNA: TGCAGCGTTGATCGGTCCGGATCCTACAATGAGCAGTTCTTC. Translated: CSVDRSGSYNEQFF.

This chain connects TRBV27 to TRBJ2-1; 16 bases are shared with TRBD2. This CDR3 has 15 residues. The germline V gene encodes CDR1 MNHEY and CDR2 SMNVEV (reference sequence). After removal of 9 bases from V and 7 bases from J, the junction contained 6 bases not matched to a gene. DNA of the CDR3: TGTGCCAGTTCGGGACTAGCGGGAGGGAGGAATGAGCAGTTCTTC. Protein: CASSGLAGGRNEQFF.

This chain links TRBV14 with TRBJ1-4, with unresolved D. The CDR3 is made up of 13 amino acids. Per the germline V gene, CDR1 is SGHDN and CDR2 is FVKESK. V was trimmed by 1 base and J by 8 bases, leaving 8 bases between them. The CDR3 region is CASSQVMGEKLFF. Written as DNA, the CDR3 is TGTGCCAGCAGCCAAGTGATGGGGGAAAAACTGTTTTTT.

The rearrangement links TRBV30 to TRBJ2-3; D not resolved. The germline gives CDR1 GTSNPN, CDR2 SVGIG (reference sequence). V lost 3 bases and J 0 bases, leaving 7 bases between the germline ends. CDR3 length: 13 amino acids. In nucleotides, the CDR3 is TGTGCCTGGAGGACCCCCAGCACAGATACGCAGTATTTT. Encoded protein: CAWRTPSTDTQYF.

The V and J genes are TRBV14 and TRBJ2-3; D may be TRBD2 (6 bases). The germline V and J ends were trimmed by 4 bases and 6 bases, with 17 bases remaining between them. CDR1 is SGHDN, CDR2 FVKESK, per germline. CDR3 length: 15 amino acids. DNA of the CDR3: TGTGCCAGCAGCCCACTAGCCCCTGCATCGGATACGCAGTATTTT. It translates to CASSPLAPASDTQYF.

For this clone: The sample has other DNA sequences that encode this CDR3 too. The gene calls are TRBV28 and TRBJ2-5; D perhaps matches TRBD1 (6 bases). This CDR3 is built from 13 residues. Trimming shortened V by 4 bases and J by 1 base, and 7 bases separated the two germline ends. Germline V gene sequence: CDR1 MDHEN, CDR2 SYDVKM. The DNA for the CDR3 is TGTGCCAGCAGTTCAGGGGCCCAAGAGACCCAGTACTTC. It specifies CASSSGAQETQYF.

This clone was recorded once. The chain uses TRBV15 and TRBJ1-1; maybe TRBD1 (5 bases). This CDR3 comprises 15 residues. V dropped 1 base and J dropped 3 bases, with 12 bases sitting between them. Germline CDR1 LNHNV, CDR2 YYDKDF (reference sequence). CDR3 DNA sequence: TGTGCCACCAGCAGAGGTGGGGGTGGTGACACTGAAGCTTTCTTT. Residues: CATSRGGGGDTEAFF.

V and J are TRBV27 and TRBJ1-5; tentative D call: TRBD1 (5 bases). This CDR3 is built from 13 residues. Germline CDR1 MNHEY, CDR2 SMNVEV (reference sequence). The V end lost 6 bases, the J end lost 9 bases, and 15 bases lay between the germline ends. The CDR3 nucleotides read TGTGCCAGCAGGCCTCTTGACAGTTGGCCCCAGCATTTT. Translating gives CASRPLDSWPQHF.

V is TRBV5-1 and J is TRBJ2-3; the D is unclear. V lost 1 base, J lost 5 bases, and 5 bases lay in between. Germline V CDR1 and CDR2: SGHRS, YFSETQ. The CDR3 is 12 residues long. The CDR3 loop reads CASSLSQDTQYF. CDR3 DNA sequence: TGCGCCAGCAGCTTGTCTCAAGATACGCAGTATTTT. Filled out from reference TRBV5-1 and TRBJ2-3, the complete variable domain reads KAGVTQTPRYLIKTRGQQVTLSCSPISGHRSVSWYQQTPGQGLQFLFEYFSETQRNKGNFPGRFSGRQFSNSRSEMNVSTLELGDSALYLCASSLSQDTQYFGPGTRLTVL.

V gene TRBV10-3 combines with J gene TRBJ2-5; D possibly matches TRBD1 or TRBD2 (5 bases each). V was pared by 9 bases and J by 5 bases, with 13 bases between. The germline V gene encodes CDR1 ENHRY and CDR2 SYGVKD. The CDR3 consists of 12 residues. CDR3 amino acids: CAINDGAETQYF. CDR3 coding DNA: TGTGCCATTAATGACGGGGCGGAGACCCAGTACTTC.

This chain connects TRBV11-2 to TRBJ2-7; 9 nucleotides agree with TRBD2. The CDR3 loop spans 15 amino acids. V shed 3 bases, J shed 1 base, and the junction held 4 bases outside the gene matches. Germline V gene sequence: CDR1 SGHAT, CDR2 FQNNGV. The CDR3 DNA follows: TGTGCCAGCAGCTTGATGGCGGGAGGGTCCTACGAGCAGTACTTC. Residues: CASSLMAGGSYEQYF.